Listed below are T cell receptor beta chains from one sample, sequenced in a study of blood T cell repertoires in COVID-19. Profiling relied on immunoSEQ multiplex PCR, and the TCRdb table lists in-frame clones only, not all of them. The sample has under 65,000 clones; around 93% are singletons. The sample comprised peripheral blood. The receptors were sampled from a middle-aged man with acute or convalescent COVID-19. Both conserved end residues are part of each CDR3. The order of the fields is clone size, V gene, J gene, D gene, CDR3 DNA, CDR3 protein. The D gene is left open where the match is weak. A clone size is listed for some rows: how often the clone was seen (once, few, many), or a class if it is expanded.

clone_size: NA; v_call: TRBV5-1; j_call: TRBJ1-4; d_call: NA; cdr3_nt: TGCGCCAGCAGCTTGGCTGATAGACAAGAAAAACTGTTTTTT; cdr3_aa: CASSLADRQEKLFF
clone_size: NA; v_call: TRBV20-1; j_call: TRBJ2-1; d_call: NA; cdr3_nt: TGCAGTGCTAGTTTTCGGGGGATCTACAATGAGCAGTTCTTC; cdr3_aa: CSASFRGIYNEQFF
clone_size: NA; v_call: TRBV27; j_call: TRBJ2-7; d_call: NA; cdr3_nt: TGTGCCAGCAGTATACAGGGTCACGAGCAGTACTTC; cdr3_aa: CASSIQGHEQYF
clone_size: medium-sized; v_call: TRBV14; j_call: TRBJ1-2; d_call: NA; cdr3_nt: TGTGCCAGCAGCTCTGGTCGGGCAGGGTTCGATGGCTACACCTTC; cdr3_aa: CASSSGRAGFDGYTF
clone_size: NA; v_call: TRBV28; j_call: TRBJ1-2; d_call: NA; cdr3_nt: TGTGCCAGCAGGGGCGGGGGGAACTATGGCTACACCTTC; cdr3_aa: CASRGGGNYGYTF
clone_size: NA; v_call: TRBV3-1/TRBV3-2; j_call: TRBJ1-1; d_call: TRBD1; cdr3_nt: TGTGCCAGCAGCCAGACAGGGTTAGCTTTCTTT; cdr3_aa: CASSQTGLAFF
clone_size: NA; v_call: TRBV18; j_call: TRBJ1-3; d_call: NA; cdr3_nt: TGTGCCAGCTCACCCCAGGGAAGTCTGTACACCATATATTTT; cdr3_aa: CASSPQGSLYTIYF
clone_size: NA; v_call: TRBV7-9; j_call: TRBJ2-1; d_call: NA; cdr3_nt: TGTGCCAGCAGCGGAGGAGGACGTAACCCCTACAATGAGCAGTTCTTC; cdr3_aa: CASSGGGRNPYNEQFF
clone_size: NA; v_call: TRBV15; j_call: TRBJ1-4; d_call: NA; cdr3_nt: TGTGCCACCAGCAGAGATAGAGAACTGTTTTTT; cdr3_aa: CATSRDRELFF
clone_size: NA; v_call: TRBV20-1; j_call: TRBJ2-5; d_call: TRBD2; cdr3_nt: TGCAGTGCCAGTAAGGGACTAGCGGGGGGGATACAAGAGACCCAGTACTTC; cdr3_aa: CSASKGLAGGIQETQYF
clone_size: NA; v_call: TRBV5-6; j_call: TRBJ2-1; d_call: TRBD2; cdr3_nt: TGTGCCAGCAGTAGCGGGGGGGCCTCCTACAATGAGCAGTTCTTC; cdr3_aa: CASSSGGASYNEQFF
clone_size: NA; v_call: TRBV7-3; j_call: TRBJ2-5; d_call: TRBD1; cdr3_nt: TGTGCCAGCAGCTTACAGGGGGTGTCTGGGGAGACCCAGTACTTC; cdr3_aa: CASSLQGVSGETQYF
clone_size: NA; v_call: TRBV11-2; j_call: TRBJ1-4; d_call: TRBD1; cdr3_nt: TGTGCCAGCAGCTCAAGGGGGCAGTATAATGAAAAACTGTTTTTT; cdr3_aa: CASSSRGQYNEKLFF
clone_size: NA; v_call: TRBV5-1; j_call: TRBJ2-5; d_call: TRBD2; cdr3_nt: TGCGCCAGCCTACGGAGCGGGGGGGCCACCGAGACCCAGTACTTC; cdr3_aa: CASLRSGGATETQYF
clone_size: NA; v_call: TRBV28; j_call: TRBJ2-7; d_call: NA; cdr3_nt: TGTGCCAGCAGAATAAGAGGATCCCTCTCCTACGAGCAGTACTTC; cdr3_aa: CASRIRGSLSYEQYF
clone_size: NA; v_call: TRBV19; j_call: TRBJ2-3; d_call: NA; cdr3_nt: TGTGCCAGTAGAACGGACAGGGAGGGCACAGATACGCAGTGTTTT; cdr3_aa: CASRTDREGTDTQCF
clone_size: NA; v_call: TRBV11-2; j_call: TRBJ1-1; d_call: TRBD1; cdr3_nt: TGTGCCAGCAGCTTAAACAGGGGAGGAACTGAAGCTTTCTTT; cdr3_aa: CASSLNRGGTEAFF
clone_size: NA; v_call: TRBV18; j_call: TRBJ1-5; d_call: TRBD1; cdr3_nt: TGTGCCAGCTCACCTGGACAGGGCAAGAATCAGCCCCAGCATTTT; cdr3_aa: CASSPGQGKNQPQHF
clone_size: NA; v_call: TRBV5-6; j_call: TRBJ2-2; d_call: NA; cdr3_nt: TGTGCCAGCAGCTTGGACAGTGGAACCGGGGAGCTGTTTTTT; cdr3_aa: CASSLDSGTGELFF
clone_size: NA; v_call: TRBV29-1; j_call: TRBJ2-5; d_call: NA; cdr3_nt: TGCAGCGTTTTTTTCCTAGTACAAGAGACCCAGTACTTC; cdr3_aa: CSVFFLVQETQYF
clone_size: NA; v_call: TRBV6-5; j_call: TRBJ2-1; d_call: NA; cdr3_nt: TGTGCCAGCGGGGGCCCCTCCTACAATGAGCAGTTCTTC; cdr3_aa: CASGGPSYNEQFF
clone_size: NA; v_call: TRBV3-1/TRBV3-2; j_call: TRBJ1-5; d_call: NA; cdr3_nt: TGTGCCAGCAGCCAGACAGCTAATAGCAATCAGCCCCAGCATTTT; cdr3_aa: CASSQTANSNQPQHF
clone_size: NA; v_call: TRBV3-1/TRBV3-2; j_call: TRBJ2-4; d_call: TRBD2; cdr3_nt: TGTGCCAGCAGCCAAGGATCAGCGGGGGGGCGAGGAAACATTCAGTACTTC; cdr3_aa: CASSQGSAGGRGNIQYF